One sample yielded the 15 T cell receptor beta chains listed below, sequenced in a study of T cell repertoires in cytomegalovirus infection. In TCRdb, the reads were re-called with MiXCR into one record per CDR3 protein. The sample records some 920,000 distinct CDR3 sequences, approximately 31% being singletons. No cognate antigen is known for these TCRs. Sequenced material: cultured CD8+ T cells from PBMCs, taken from culture after CMV antigen stimulation. Every receptor here comes from a human donor in good health (CMV status not recorded). Some clones in this sample may be carry-over from other donors' samples.

V usage is TRBV27 and J usage is TRBJ2-1, with D unresolved. The CDR3 spans 15 residues. Germline V gives CDR1 MNHEY, CDR2 SMNVEV (reference sequence). With 6 bases removed from V and 0 bases from J, the gap between germline ends came to 12 bases. The CDR3 spells CASRPGSNSYNEQFF. The CDR3 coding sequence is TGTGCCAGCAGACCCGGATCAAACTCCTACAATGAGCAGTTCTTC.

The chain uses TRBV12-3 or TRBV12-4 and TRBJ1-2; the D is unclear. The germline V and J ends were trimmed by 2 bases and 7 bases, with 11 bases remaining between them. This CDR3 has 13 amino acids. CDR3 sequence: CASSLNTRGGYTF. In DNA form, the CDR3 reads TGTGCCAGCAGTTTAAACACACGGGGTGGCTACACCTTC.

Regarding this clonotype: A much larger clone lies one base from this, so it may be a read error. This rearrangement joins TRBV7-6 to TRBJ2-2; 7 bases align to TRBD1. The CDR3 consists of 14 residues. CDR1 and CDR2 from the germline V gene are SGHVS and FNYEAQ. CDR3 coding DNA: TGTGCCAACAGCCCGAGGGACAGCGCCGGGGAGCTGTTTTTT. This encodes CANSPRDSAGELFF.

The chain couples TRBV7-9 to TRBJ2-1, with D possibly matching TRBD2 (7 bases). From germline, CDR1 is SEHNR and CDR2 FQNEAQ (reference sequence). The CDR3 spans 14 residues. The V and J ends lost 5 bases and 8 bases respectively, with 16 bases between them. For the CDR3, the DNA is TGTGCCAGCAGCCCGGGGGGCCGGTGGGATGAGCAGTTCTTC. Its translation is CASSPGGRWDEQFF.

The rearrangement joins TRBV27 to TRBJ2-1, with no clear D. Trimming stripped 8 bases from V and 0 bases from J, with 14 bases between. The germline V gene has CDR1 MNHEY and CDR2 SMNVEV (reference sequence). The CDR3 sequence is 15 residues long. In nucleotides, the CDR3 is TGTGCCAGCGTCGCCTCTGAGAGCTCCTACAATGAGCAGTTCTTC. This translates into CASVASESSYNEQFF.

In this sample, this clonotype turned up many times. V is TRBV7-9 and J is TRBJ2-1; TRBD1 matches 9 bases. V dropped 6 bases and J dropped 8; count of bases not matched to a gene: 5. Germline values: CDR1 SEHNR, CDR2 FQNEAQ (reference sequence). The CDR3 has 13 residues. Here the CDR3 DNA reads TGTGCCAGCAGTCCCCGGACAGGGGATGAGCAGTTCTTC. Its protein product is CASSPRTGDEQFF.

The chain joins TRBV29-1 to TRBJ1-1; possible D gene TRBD1, 5 bases. Trimming took off 4 bases at V and 1 base at J, with 13 bases between the two ends. Germline CDR1 reads SQVTM; CDR2 reads ANQGSEA. The CDR3 totals 14 residues. CDR3 coding DNA: TGCAGCGTTGGAAGGTTGACAGCGAACACTGAAGCTTTCTTT. It specifies CSVGRLTANTEAFF.

This clonotype was seen more than once but under ten times. V usage is TRBV10-3 and J usage is TRBJ2-7; D unresolved. The CDR3 contains 14 residues. Germline CDR1 reads ENHRY; CDR2 reads SYGVKD. V gave up 4 bases and J gave up 0 bases, with 10 bases separating them. The CDR3 reads CAISADTLSYEQYV. The CDR3 coding sequence is TGTGCCATCAGTGCAGACACCCTCTCCTACGAGCAGTACGTC.

This chain joins TRBV4-1 and TRBJ2-3; D gene unclear. This CDR3 is 14 amino acids long. Germline values: CDR1 MGHRA, CDR2 YSYEKL. Trimming pared 4 bases from V and 4 bases from J, leaving 12 bases between. CDR3 bases: TGCGCCAGCAGCCCTGAAGGTAGATCAGATACGCAGTATTTT. Its translation is CASSPEGRSDTQYF.

Points on this clonotype: Since no conserved phenylalanine or tryptophan closes the CDR3, a read error is the likely cause. This chain links TRBV7-9 with TRBJ2-3; a weak D match, TRBD2 (6 bases). Germline-derived CDR1 and CDR2 are SEHNR and FQNEAQ (reference sequence). The ends were cut back, 3 bases at V and 7 bases at J, with 11 bases in the middle. This CDR3 contains 13 residues. CDR3 protein: CASSFGRGNTQYS. Written as DNA, the CDR3 is TGTGCCAGCAGCTTCGGTCGCGGGAATACGCAGTATTCT.

The rearrangement uses TRBV2 and TRBJ2-5; the D is unclear. The CDR3 totals 14 residues. Germline V CDR1 and CDR2: SNHLY, FYNNEI. V lost 8 bases, J lost 5 bases, and 18 bases lay in between. The CDR3 coding sequence is TGTGCCAGCTCCGAAAGGAACGCGAGGGAGACCCAGTACTTC. Amino acids: CASSERNARETQYF.

This clonotype occurred many times. The chain carries TRBV7-6 and TRBJ1-1; no reliable D call. Germline V gives CDR1 SGHVS, CDR2 FNYEAQ. Trimming removed 1 base from V and 1 base from J, with 7 bases in between. CDR3 size: 14 residues. CDR3 amino acids: CASSLDGKNTEAFF. Here the CDR3 DNA reads TGTGCCAGCAGCTTAGACGGGAAGAACACTGAAGCTTTCTTT.

As DNA, the CDR3 is TGTGCCAGCAGCGCACGTAGCGGGGGAGGCACAGATACGCAGTATTTT. Protein: CASSARSGGGTDTQYF. V and J are TRBV9 and TRBJ2-3; 9 bases are shared with TRBD2. The CDR3 consists of 16 residues. CDR1 and CDR2 (germline): SGDLS, YYNGEE. V lost 3 bases to trimming and J lost 1 base; unmatched junction nucleotides: 6.

V is TRBV24-1 and J is TRBJ2-3, with TRBD2 identical over 14 bases. The germline V gene encodes CDR1 KGHDR and CDR2 SFDVKD. The CDR3 has 19 residues. The V segment lost 5 bases and the J segment 3 bases; nucleotides outside the gene matches: 12. The DNA of the CDR3 is TGTGCCACCAGTGCCCCTGGAGGGACTAGCGGGGGTTCAACAGATACGCAGTATTTT. Its protein is CATSAPGGTSGGSTDTQYF.

The CDR3 DNA sequence: TGTGCCACCAGCAGAGCCCCTAGACAGGGGGAAGAGACCCAGTACTTC. Amino acids: CATSRAPRQGEETQYF. The gene calls are TRBV15 and TRBJ2-5; 9 bases agree with TRBD1. The V gene's germline CDR1 is LNHNV and CDR2 YYDKDF (reference sequence). V gave up 1 base and J gave up 3 bases; unmatched junction bases: 6. This CDR3 comprises 16 residues.